The present T cell receptor (beta chain) was sequenced within a study of control samples from healthy donors and cancer patients. Generated by immunoSEQ multiplex PCR, the TCRdb table keeps only in-frame clones and is missing some. Among about 98,000 clones, approximately 78% were seen once, and the ten largest hold 1.5% to 2%. The CDR3 is 13 amino acids. In germline, CDR1 is SGHDT, CDR2 YYEEEE. The chain uses TRBV5-6 and TRBJ2-5; weak D call: TRBD1 (5 bases). The end of the DNA aligns better with TRBJ2-7, so the J call may be wrong. The sequencing input was blood. This clonotype was obtained from a man aged 55 to 70 in good health. In DNA form, the CDR3 reads TGTGCCAGCAGCCCGACAGCACACTACGAGCAGTACTTC. It specifies CASSPTAHYEQYF.